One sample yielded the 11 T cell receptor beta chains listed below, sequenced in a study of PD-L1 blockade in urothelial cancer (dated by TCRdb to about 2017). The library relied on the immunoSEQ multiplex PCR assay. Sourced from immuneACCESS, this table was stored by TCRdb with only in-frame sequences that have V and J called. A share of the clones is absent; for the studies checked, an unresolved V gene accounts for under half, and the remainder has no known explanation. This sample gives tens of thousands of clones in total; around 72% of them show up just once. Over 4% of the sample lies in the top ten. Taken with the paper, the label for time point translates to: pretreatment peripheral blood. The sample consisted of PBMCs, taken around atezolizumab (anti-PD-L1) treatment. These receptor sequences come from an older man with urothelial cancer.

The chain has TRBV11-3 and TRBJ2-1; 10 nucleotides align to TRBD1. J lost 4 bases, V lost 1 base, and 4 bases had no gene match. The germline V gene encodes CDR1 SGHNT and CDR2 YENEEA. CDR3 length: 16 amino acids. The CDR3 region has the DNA TGTGCCAGCAGCTTAGCCGGGACAGGGGTATACAATGAGCAGTTCTTC. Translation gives CASSLAGTGVYNEQFF.

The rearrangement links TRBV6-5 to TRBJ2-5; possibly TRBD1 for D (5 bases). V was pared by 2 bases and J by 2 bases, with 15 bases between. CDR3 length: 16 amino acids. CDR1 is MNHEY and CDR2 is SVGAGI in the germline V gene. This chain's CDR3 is CASSYPPDRKQETQYF. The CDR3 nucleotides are TGTGCCAGCAGTTACCCCCCCGACAGAAAGCAAGAGACCCAGTACTTC.

CDR3 DNA: TGTGCCAGCAGCCTTAAGAGAGGGGATACGCAGTATTTT. Protein product: CASSLKRGDTQYF. The chain combines TRBV7-3 with TRBJ2-3; tentatively, D is TRBD2 (5 bases). The V and J ends lost 5 bases and 6 bases respectively, with 12 bases between them. Germline values: CDR1 SGHTA, CDR2 FQGTGA. This CDR3 comprises 13 residues. Full variable domain (rest looked up from reference TRBV7-3 and TRBJ2-3): GAGVSQTPSNKVTEKGKYVELRCDPISGHTALYWYRQSLGQGPEFLIYFQGTGAADDSGLPNDRFFAVRPEGSVSTLKIQRTERGDSAVYLCASSLKRGDTQYFGPGTRLTVL.

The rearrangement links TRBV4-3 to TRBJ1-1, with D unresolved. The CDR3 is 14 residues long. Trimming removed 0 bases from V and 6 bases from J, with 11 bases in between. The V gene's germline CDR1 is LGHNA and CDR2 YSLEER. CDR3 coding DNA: TGCGCCAGCAGCCAAGATTACAGCCTCCCTGAAGCTTTCTTT. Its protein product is CASSQDYSLPEAFF.

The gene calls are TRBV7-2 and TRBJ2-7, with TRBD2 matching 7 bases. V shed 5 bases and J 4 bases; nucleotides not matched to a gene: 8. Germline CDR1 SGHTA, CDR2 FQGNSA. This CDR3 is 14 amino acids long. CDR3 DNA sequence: TGTGCCAGCAGCCCAGATACCGGGGGGTACGAGCAGTACTTC. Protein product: CASSPDTGGYEQYF.

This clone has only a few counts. CDR3 amino acids: CASSLGGEAFF. CDR3 bases: TGTGCCAGCAGCTTGGGGGGCGAAGCTTTCTTT. The rearrangement joins TRBV5-4 to TRBJ1-1; possible D gene TRBD1, 5 bases. The CDR3 loop spans 11 amino acids. Per germline, CDR1 SGHNT and CDR2 YYREEE (reference sequence). V shed 0 bases and J shed 8 bases, with 5 bases lying between them.

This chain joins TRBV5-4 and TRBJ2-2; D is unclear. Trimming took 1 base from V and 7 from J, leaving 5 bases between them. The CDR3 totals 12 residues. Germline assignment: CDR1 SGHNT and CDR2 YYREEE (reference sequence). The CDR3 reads CASSLLYGELFF. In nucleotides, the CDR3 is TGTGCCAGCAGCTTGCTTTACGGGGAGCTGTTTTTT.

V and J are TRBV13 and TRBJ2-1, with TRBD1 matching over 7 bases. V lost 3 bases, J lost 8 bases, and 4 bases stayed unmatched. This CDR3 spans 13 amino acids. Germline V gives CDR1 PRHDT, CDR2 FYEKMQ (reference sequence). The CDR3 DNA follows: TGTGCCAGCAGCTTTCCCCAGGGGGATGAGCAGTTCTTC. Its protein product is CASSFPQGDEQFF.

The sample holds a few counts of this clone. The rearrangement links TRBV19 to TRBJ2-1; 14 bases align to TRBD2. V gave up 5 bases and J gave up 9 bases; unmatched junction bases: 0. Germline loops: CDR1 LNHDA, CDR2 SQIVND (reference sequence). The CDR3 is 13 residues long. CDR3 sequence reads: CASSGLAGGEQFF. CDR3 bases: TGTGCCAGTAGTGGACTAGCGGGAGGTGAGCAGTTCTTC.

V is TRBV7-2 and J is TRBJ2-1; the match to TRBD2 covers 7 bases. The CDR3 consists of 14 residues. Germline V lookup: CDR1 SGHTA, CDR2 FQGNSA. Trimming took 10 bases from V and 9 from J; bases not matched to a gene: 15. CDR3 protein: CATSRGDGLGEQFF. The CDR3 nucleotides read TGTGCCACTTCACGGGGGGACGGACTCGGTGAGCAGTTCTTC.

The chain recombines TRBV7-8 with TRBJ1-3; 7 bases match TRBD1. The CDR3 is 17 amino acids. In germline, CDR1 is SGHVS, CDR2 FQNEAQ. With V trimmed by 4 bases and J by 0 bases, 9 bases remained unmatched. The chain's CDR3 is CASSWDRNLDSGNTIYF. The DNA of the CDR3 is TGTGCCAGCAGCTGGGACAGAAATTTGGACTCTGGAAACACCATATATTTT.